This T cell receptor (beta chain) was identified in a study of T-cell memory formation after mild COVID-19. Study-wide results and limits: Some clones that responded were present in memory (sampled pre-infection), which suggests cross-reactive memory joined.

This clonotype was seen more than once but under ten times. Its specificity is not known. Germline CDR1 is SQVTM and CDR2 is ANQGSEA. Losses at the gene ends were 7 bases for V and 2 bases for J; bases not matched to a gene: 4. The CDR3 covers 12 residues. From the 5' RACE reads, TCRdb called clonotypes with MiXCR, one entry per CDR3 protein. In the table there are hundreds of thousands of distinct CDR3 sequences, 15% to 20% of which are singletons. J is TRBJ2-5 and V is TRBV29-1, with 7 positions matching TRBD1. This TCR was recovered from a man in his late teens or twenties who had mild COVID-19 (a few samples of this study predate the infection). Cell type and time point are not known. The sample taken for sequencing was PBMCs or a T cell subset sorted from them (not recorded which). Written as DNA, the CDR3 is TGCAGCGCCGGACAGGAGCAAGAGACCCAGTACTTC. It yields the protein CSAGQEQETQYF.